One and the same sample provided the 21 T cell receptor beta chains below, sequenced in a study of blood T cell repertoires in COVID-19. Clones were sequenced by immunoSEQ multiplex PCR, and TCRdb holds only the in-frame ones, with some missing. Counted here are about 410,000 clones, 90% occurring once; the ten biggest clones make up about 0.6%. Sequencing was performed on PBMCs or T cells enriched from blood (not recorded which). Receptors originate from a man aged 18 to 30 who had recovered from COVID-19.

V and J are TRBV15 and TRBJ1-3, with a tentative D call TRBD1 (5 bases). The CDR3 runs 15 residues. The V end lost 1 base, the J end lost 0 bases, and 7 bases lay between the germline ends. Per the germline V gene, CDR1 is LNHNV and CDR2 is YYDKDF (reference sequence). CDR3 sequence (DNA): TGTGCCACCAGCAGAGCCCAGGGCTCTGGAAACACCATATATTTT. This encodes CATSRAQGSGNTIYF.

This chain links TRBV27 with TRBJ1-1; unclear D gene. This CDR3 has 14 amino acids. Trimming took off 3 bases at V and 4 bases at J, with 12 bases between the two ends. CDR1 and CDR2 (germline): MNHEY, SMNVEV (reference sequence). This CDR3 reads CASSFGVKSTEAFF. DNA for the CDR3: TGTGCCAGCAGTTTCGGGGTCAAAAGCACTGAAGCTTTCTTT.

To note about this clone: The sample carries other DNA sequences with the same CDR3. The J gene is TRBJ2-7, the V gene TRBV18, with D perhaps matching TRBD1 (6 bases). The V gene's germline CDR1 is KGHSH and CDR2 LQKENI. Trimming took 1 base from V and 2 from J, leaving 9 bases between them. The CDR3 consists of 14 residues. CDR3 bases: TGTGCCAGCTCACCACTGGCAGGGGCCTACGAGCAGTACTTC. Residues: CASSPLAGAYEQYF.

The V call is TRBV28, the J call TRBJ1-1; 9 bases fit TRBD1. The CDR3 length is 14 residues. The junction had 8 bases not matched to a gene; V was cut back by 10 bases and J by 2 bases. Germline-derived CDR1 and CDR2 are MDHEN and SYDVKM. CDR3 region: CATGQGKVNTEAFF. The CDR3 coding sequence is TGTGCCACCGGACAGGGGAAGGTTAACACTGAAGCTTTCTTT.

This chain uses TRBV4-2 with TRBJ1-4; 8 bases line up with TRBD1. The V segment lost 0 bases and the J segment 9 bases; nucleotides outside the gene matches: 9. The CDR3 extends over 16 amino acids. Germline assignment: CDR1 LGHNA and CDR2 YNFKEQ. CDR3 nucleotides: TGTGCCAGCAGCCAAGACCCGACAGGGGTTTCTCAAAAACTGTTTTTT. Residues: CASSQDPTGVSQKLFF.

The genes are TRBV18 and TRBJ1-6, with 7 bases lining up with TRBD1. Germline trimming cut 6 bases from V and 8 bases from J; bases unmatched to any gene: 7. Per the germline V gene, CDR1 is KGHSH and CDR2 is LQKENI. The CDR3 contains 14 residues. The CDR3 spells CASSQGQQDSPLHF. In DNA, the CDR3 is TGTGCCAGCTCCCAGGGACAGCAAGATTCACCCCTCCACTTT.

Here the CDR3 reads CASSLGAKQGASSPLHF. The CDR3 DNA reads as TGTGCCAGCAGCTTAGGAGCCAAACAGGGGGCAAGTTCACCCCTCCACTTT. The chain is built from TRBV11-2 and TRBJ1-6; 9 nucleotides line up with TRBD1. The CDR3 is 17 residues long. J was trimmed by 9 bases and V by 1 base; bases with no gene match: 10. Germline CDR1 and CDR2: SGHAT and FQNNGV.

The DNA of the CDR3 is TGTGCCAGCAGTTACAGCGCAGGGAATAAAGCTTTCTTT. It is translated as CASSYSAGNKAFF. This chain connects TRBV6-5 to TRBJ1-1; D may be TRBD1 (5 bases). Germline CDR1 reads MNHEY; CDR2 reads SVGAGI. V lost 2 bases, J lost 9 bases, and 13 bases lay in between. The CDR3 runs to 13 residues.

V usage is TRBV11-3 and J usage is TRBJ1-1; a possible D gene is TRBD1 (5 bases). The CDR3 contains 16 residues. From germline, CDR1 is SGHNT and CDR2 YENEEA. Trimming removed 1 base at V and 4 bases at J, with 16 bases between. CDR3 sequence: CASSLARAIVSTEAFF. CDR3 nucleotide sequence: TGTGCCAGCAGCTTAGCCAGGGCGATCGTAAGCACTGAAGCTTTCTTT.

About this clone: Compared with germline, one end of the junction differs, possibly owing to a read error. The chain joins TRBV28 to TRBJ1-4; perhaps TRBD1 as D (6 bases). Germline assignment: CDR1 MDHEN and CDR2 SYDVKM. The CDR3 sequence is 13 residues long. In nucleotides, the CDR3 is TGTGCCAGCAGTTACAGCCTGGACAGAGCTCTCGTTTTT. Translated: CASSYSLDRALVF.

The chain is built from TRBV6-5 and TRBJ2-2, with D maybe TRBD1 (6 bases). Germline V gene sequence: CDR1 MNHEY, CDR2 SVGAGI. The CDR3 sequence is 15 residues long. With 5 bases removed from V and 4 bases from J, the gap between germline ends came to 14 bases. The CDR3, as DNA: TGTGCCAGCAGTCGGGACACGACCTTCACCGGGGAGCTGTTTTTT. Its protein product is CASSRDTTFTGELFF.

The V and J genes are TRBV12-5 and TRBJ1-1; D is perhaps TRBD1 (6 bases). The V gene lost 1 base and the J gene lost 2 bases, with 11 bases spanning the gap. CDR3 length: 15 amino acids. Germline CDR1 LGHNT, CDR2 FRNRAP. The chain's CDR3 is CASGLGRGSNTEAFF. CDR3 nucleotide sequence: TGTGCTAGTGGTTTGGGCAGGGGTTCAAACACTGAAGCTTTCTTT. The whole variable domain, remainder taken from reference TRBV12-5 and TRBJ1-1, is DARVTQTPRHKVTEMGQEVTMRCQPILGHNTVFWYRQTMMQGLELLAYFRNRAPLDDSGMPKDRFSAEMPDATLATLKIQPSEPRDSAVYFCASGLGRGSNTEAFFGQGTRLTVV.

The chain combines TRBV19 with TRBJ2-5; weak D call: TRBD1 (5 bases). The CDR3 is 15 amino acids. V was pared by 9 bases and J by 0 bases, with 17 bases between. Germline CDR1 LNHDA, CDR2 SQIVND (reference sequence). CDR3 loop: CASRPGISHQETQYF. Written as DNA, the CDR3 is TGTGCCAGCCGACCAGGGATTTCGCACCAAGAGACCCAGTACTTC.

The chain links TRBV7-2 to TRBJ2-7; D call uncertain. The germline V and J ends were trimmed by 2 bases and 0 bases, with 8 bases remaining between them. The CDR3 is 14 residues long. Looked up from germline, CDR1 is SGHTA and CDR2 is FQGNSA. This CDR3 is CASSLFTDSYEQYF. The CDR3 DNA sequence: TGTGCCAGCAGCTTATTCACTGACTCCTACGAGCAGTACTTC.

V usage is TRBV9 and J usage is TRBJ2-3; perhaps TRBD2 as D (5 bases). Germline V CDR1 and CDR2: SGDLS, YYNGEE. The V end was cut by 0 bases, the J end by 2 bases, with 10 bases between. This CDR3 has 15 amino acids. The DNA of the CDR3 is TGTGCCAGCAGCGTAGATGCGGGTCCCACAGATACGCAGTATTTT. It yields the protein CASSVDAGPTDTQYF.

CDR3 region: CASSPQETQYF. In DNA, the CDR3 is TGTGCCAGCAGCCCACAAGAGACCCAGTACTTC. J is TRBJ2-5 and V is TRBV3-1 (or the pseudogene TRBV3-2), with D unclear. V lost 4 bases and J lost 2, with 2 bases in between. The germline V gene encodes CDR1 LGHDT and CDR2 YNNKEL (reference sequence). The length of the CDR3 is 11 residues.

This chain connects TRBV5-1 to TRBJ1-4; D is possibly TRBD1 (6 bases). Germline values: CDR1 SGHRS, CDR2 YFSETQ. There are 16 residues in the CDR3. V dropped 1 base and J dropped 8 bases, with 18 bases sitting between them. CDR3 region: CASSLTGYGRGEKLFF. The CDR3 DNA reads TGCGCCAGCAGCTTGACAGGGTATGGAAGGGGGGAAAAACTGTTTTTT.

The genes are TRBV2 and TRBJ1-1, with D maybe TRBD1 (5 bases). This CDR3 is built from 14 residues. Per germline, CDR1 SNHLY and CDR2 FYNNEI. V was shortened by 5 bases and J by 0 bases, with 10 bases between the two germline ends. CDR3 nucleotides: TGTGCCAGCAGTTTTGACAGACTGAACACTGAAGCTTTCTTT. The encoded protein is CASSFDRLNTEAFF.

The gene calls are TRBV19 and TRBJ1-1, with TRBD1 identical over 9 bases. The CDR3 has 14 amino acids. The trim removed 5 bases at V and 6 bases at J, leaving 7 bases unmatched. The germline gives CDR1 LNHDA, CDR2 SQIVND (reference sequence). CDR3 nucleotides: TGTGCCAGTAGTGTGGACAGGGGCCTCCCTGAAGCTTTCTTT. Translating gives CASSVDRGLPEAFF.

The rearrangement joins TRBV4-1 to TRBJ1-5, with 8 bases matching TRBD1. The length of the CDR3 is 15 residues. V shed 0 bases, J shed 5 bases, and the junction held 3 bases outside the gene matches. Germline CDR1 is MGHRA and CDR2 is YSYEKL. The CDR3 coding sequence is TGCGCCAGCAGCCAAGACAGGGGGCCTTATCAGCCCCAGCATTTT. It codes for CASSQDRGPYQPQHF.

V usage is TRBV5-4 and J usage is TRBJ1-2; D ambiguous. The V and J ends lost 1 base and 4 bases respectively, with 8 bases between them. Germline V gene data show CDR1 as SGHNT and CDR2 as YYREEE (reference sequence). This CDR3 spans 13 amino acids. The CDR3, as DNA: TGTGCCAGCAGCTTGAGCACTTCCTATGGCTACACCTTC. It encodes CASSLSTSYGYTF.